These 17 T cell receptor beta chains share one sample of origin, sequenced in a study of blood T cell repertoires in COVID-19. Only in-frame clones appear in the TCRdb table, and some are missing; sequencing was by immunoSEQ multiplex PCR. The table shows 150,000 to 170,000 clones, with about 85% occurring only once. The sample was peripheral blood. These receptors were collected from a woman aged 55-70 years with COVID-19, enrolled during active disease.

The chain couples TRBV2 to TRBJ2-4; TRBD1 is a possible D gene (6 bases). CDR3 length equals 14 residues. Germline V gives CDR1 SNHLY, CDR2 FYNNEI. V was shortened by 8 bases and J by 0 bases, with 11 bases between the two germline ends. The CDR3 loop reads CASGDTIAKNIQYF. The CDR3 coding sequence is TGTGCCAGCGGGGACACAATAGCCAAAAACATTCAGTACTTC.

The gene calls are TRBV18 and TRBJ1-2; 8 bases map to TRBD1. The CDR3 extends over 16 amino acids. The V segment lost 2 bases and the J segment 0 bases; nucleotides outside the gene matches: 5. Germline CDR1 reads KGHSH; CDR2 reads LQKENI. The CDR3 loop is CASSPLGQATNYGYTF. Here the CDR3 DNA reads TGTGCCAGCTCACCATTGGGACAGGCAACTAACTATGGCTACACCTTC.

This sequence joins TRBV6-5 and TRBJ2-3, with 7 bases fitting TRBD1. V dropped 10 bases and J dropped 7; count of bases not matched to a gene: 8. Germline CDR1 MNHEY, CDR2 SVGAGI. There are 12 residues in the CDR3. The CDR3 sequence is CATGTGVNTQYF. In nucleotides, the CDR3 is TGTGCCACCGGAACAGGGGTGAATACGCAGTATTTT.

This clone has just one count. The chain combines TRBV4-1 with TRBJ1-5, with D possibly TRBD1 on 5 matching bases. This CDR3 has 15 amino acids. Germline V lookup: CDR1 MGHRA, CDR2 YSYEKL. The V end lost 0 bases, the J end lost 10 bases, and 16 bases lay between the germline ends. As DNA, the CDR3 is TGCGCCAGCAGCCAAGATTTGGGGCGCACAGATCCCCAGCATTTT. Protein sequence: CASSQDLGRTDPQHF.

The V call is TRBV7-6, the J call TRBJ1-3, with 7 bases aligning to TRBD1. Germline V gene lookup returns CDR1 SGHVS and CDR2 FNYEAQ. The CDR3 is made up of 16 amino acids. J lost 1 base, V lost 4 bases, and 7 bases had no gene match. CDR3 residues: CASSSESGGSGNTIYF. CDR3 DNA sequence: TGTGCCAGCAGCTCCGAATCAGGGGGATCTGGAAACACCATATATTTT.

A few counts support this clone. The chain links TRBV29-1 to TRBJ1-4, with a possible D match to TRBD1 (6 bases). The CDR3 consists of 13 residues. Germline V gene data show CDR1 as SQVTM and CDR2 as ANQGSEA. Trimming removed 6 bases from V and 4 bases from J, with 12 bases in between. This CDR3 is CSVSGHLNEKLFF. In DNA, the CDR3 is TGCAGCGTATCGGGACATCTTAATGAAAAACTGTTTTTT.

This rearrangement joins TRBV7-9 to TRBJ2-1; TRBD2 matches 11 bases. This CDR3 region has 18 residues. The germline CDR1 and CDR2 sequences are SEHNR and FQNEAQ (reference sequence). Trimming removed 5 bases from V and 5 bases from J; junction bases left unmatched: 14. The CDR3 loop is CASSLEGLLAGVNNEQFF. CDR3 DNA sequence: TGTGCCAGCAGCCTAGAGGGGCTACTAGCGGGAGTCAACAATGAGCAGTTCTTC.

The V and J genes are TRBV18 and TRBJ2-7; 7 nucleotides align to TRBD2. Looked up from germline, CDR1 is KGHSH and CDR2 is LQKENI. Trimming cost V 1 base and J 0 bases; bases outside gene matches: 3. This CDR3 spans 15 amino acids. The CDR3 is CASSPQTSVSYEQYF. The CDR3 nucleotides are TGTGCCAGCTCACCACAAACTAGCGTCTCCTACGAGCAGTACTTC.

The rearrangement links TRBV6-2 or TRBV6-3 to TRBJ2-3; D is possibly TRBD2 (5 bases). The CDR3 has 14 residues. Deletions cut 0 bases from V and 8 bases from J, with 12 bases between. CDR1 and CDR2 (germline): MNHEY, SVGEGT. CDR3 amino acids: CASSYSRVVGTQYF. CDR3 nucleotides: TGTGCCAGCAGTTACTCGAGGGTGGTGGGTACGCAGTATTTT.

This chain links TRBV9 with TRBJ1-2, with 8 positions matching TRBD1. The germline V gene encodes CDR1 SGDLS and CDR2 YYNGEE. V shed 4 bases, J shed 11 bases, and the junction held 10 bases outside the gene matches. CDR3 length: 13 residues. The CDR3 protein is CASSTYGQGSYTF. The CDR3 coding sequence is TGTGCCAGCAGCACCTATGGACAGGGCAGTTACACCTTC. Full variable domain (rest looked up from reference TRBV9 and TRBJ1-2): DSGVTQTPKHLITATGQRVTLRCSPRSGDLSVYWYQQSLDQGLQFLIQYYNGEERAKGNILERFSAQQFPDLHSELNLSSLELGDSALYFCASSTYGQGSYTFGSGTRLTVV.

The rearrangement links TRBV6-5 to TRBJ1-1, with 9 nucleotides matching TRBD1. Germline V gene lookup returns CDR1 MNHEY and CDR2 SVGAGI. J was trimmed by 3 bases and V by 2 bases; bases with no gene match: 4. The CDR3 is 15 residues long. The CDR3 DNA reads TGTGCCAGCAGTTACGGGGACAGGGACTACACTGAAGCTTTCTTT. It specifies CASSYGDRDYTEAFF.

The rearrangement uses TRBV2 and TRBJ2-7; TRBD1 is a possible D gene (5 bases). CDR1 and CDR2 (germline): SNHLY, FYNNEI. The CDR3 is made up of 13 amino acids. Trimming stripped 7 bases from V and 0 bases from J, with 10 bases between. The CDR3 region is CASIRQNSYEQYV. Here the CDR3 DNA reads TGTGCCAGCATAAGACAGAACTCCTACGAGCAGTACGTC.

The V gene is TRBV6-5, the J gene TRBJ1-1; D is uncertain. Germline V CDR1 and CDR2: MNHEY, SVGAGI. The CDR3 contains 11 residues. With 8 bases removed from V and 1 base from J, the gap between germline ends came to 5 bases. CDR3 nucleotide sequence: TGTGCCAGCCGAGGGAACACTGAAGCTTTCTTT. This translates into CASRGNTEAFF.

The chain recombines TRBV24-1 with TRBJ2-3, with 11 positions matching TRBD2. Germline CDR1 reads KGHDR; CDR2 reads SFDVKD. The CDR3 totals 18 residues. V lost 0 bases and J lost 1; bases outside the gene matches: 5. DNA for the CDR3: TGTGCCACCAGTGATTTGACTAGCGGGGGACTACGCACAGATACGCAGTATTTT. As protein: CATSDLTSGGLRTDTQYF.

The chain recombines TRBV29-1 with TRBJ2-7; 9 bases fit TRBD1. CDR1 and CDR2 from the germline V gene are SQVTM and ANQGSEA. The CDR3 extends over 14 amino acids. Unmatched junction bases numbered 7, after V lost 4 bases and J lost 3 bases. The chain's CDR3 is CSVVGGTGIYEQYF. CDR3 bases: TGCAGCGTTGTGGGGGGGACAGGGATCTACGAGCAGTACTTC.

With regard to this clone: Additional DNA sequences in this sample encode the identical CDR3. The gene calls are TRBV19 and TRBJ1-2; D uncertain. The CDR3 has 14 amino acids. Between the trimmed V and J ends, which lost 1 base and 3 bases, there was a span of 9 bases. Germline loops: CDR1 LNHDA, CDR2 SQIVND (reference sequence). CDR3 sequence: CASSIVSGDYGYTF. As DNA, the CDR3 is TGTGCCAGTAGTATAGTATCCGGGGACTATGGCTACACCTTC.

The V gene is TRBV25-1, the J gene TRBJ2-3; 11 bases agree with TRBD2. Germline V gene sequence: CDR1 MGHDK, CDR2 SYGVNS. This CDR3 is built from 15 residues. The V gene end was trimmed by 6 bases and the J gene end by 4 bases; junction bases not matched to a gene: 6. CDR3 coding DNA: TGTGCCAGCAGCTTTAGCGGGAGGGCTTCAGATACGCAGTATTTT. Protein sequence: CASSFSGRASDTQYF.